The 14 T cell receptor beta chains below all came from one sample that was sequenced in a study of T cell clonality in common variable immunodeficiency. The assay was immunoSEQ multiplex PCR, and TCRdb's table has in-frame clones only and misses some. This sample has 60,000 to 75,000 clones, each found more than once. Sequenced: peripheral blood mononuclear cells. All receptors derive from a person aged 18 to 70 in good health.

This clone was observed many times. The read is 3 residues too short to cover the CDR3 end, so that end is filled in from the germline J gene. The chain couples TRBV30 to TRBJ2-1; D is perhaps TRBD1 (7 bases). The germline gives CDR1 GTSNPN, CDR2 SVGIG (reference sequence). Trimming shortened V by 7 bases and J by 7 bases, and 14 bases separated the two germline ends. This CDR3 has 12 amino acids. CDR3 DNA, as far as it was read: TGTGCCTTGGGCGCAGGGGGGAATGAG. Amino acids: CALGAGGNE. The CDR3 in full is CALGAGGNEQFF. Full variable domain (outside the CDR3, taken from reference TRBV30 and TRBJ2-1): SQTIHQWPATLVQPVGSPLSLECTVEGTSNPNLYWYRQAAGRGLQLLFYSVGIGQISSEVPQNLSASRPQDRQFILSSKKLLLSDSGFYLCALGAGGNEQFFGPGTRLTVL.

This clone was counted at least ten times. The sequenced fragment ends 3 residues before the CDR3 boundary, so the rest is inferred from the germline J gene. The V and J genes are TRBV30 and TRBJ2-7, with 12 nucleotides matching TRBD1. The CDR3 covers 15 residues. The J segment lost 4 bases and the V segment lost 4 bases, leaving 8 bases of the junction unmatched. Germline CDR1 is GTSNPN and CDR2 is SVGIG (reference sequence). CDR3 sequence reads: CAWTRGDRGLYEQYF. Partial CDR3 DNA: TGTGCCTGGACCCGGGGGGACAGGGGGCTTTACGAG.

The table lists this clone with many counts. The missing CDR3 end, 3 residues past where the read stops, is filled in from the germline J gene. The rearrangement links TRBV10-3 to TRBJ2-7; weak D call: TRBD1 (6 bases). The CDR3 is 13 amino acids. Looked up from germline, CDR1 is ENHRY and CDR2 is SYGVKD. Trimming removed 6 bases at V and 4 bases at J, with 13 bases between. This CDR3 is CAIREDSLYEQYF. The DNA read from the CDR3 is TGTGCCATCAGGGAGGACAGTTTATACGAG.

The sample holds many counts of this clone. The CDR3 end lies 3 residues beyond the end of the read and is filled in from the germline J gene. This sequence joins TRBV2 and TRBJ1-1, with 10 bases aligning to TRBD1. V shed 8 bases and J 0 bases; nucleotides not matched to a gene: 9. This CDR3 comprises 16 residues. Germline-derived CDR1 and CDR2 are SNHLY and FYNNEI. The CDR3 here is CASGGADRGLNTEAFF. CDR3 bases read: TGTGCCAGCGGGGGGGCGGACAGGGGGTTGAACACTGAA.

The sample holds a few counts of this clone. The DNA ends 3 residues before the CDR3 does, and the rest of the CDR3 is filled in from the germline J gene. V usage is TRBV5-1 and J usage is TRBJ2-6; TRBD1 agrees at 8 bases. The CDR3 contains 16 residues. Trimming at V came to 4 bases and at J to 8 bases, leaving 11 bases not matched to a gene. Germline assignment: CDR1 SGHRS and CDR2 YFSETQ. The covered CDR3 bases are TGCGCCAGCAGCCCCCGAAGCCGACAGGGGTCCAACGTC. Protein sequence: CASSPRSRQGSNV. The full CDR3 protein reads CASSPRSRQGSNVLTF.

This clone was picked up many times. The read ends 3 residues shy of where the CDR3 ends; the end is completed using the germline J gene. The chain uses TRBV6-1 and TRBJ2-7; 7 nucleotides match TRBD1. Germline V gives CDR1 MNHNS, CDR2 SASEGT. Trimming at V came to 0 bases and at J to 4 bases, leaving 6 bases not matched to a gene. This CDR3 is 15 amino acids long. CDR3 DNA, as far as it was read: TGTGCCAGCAGTGAAGCTGAGGGGGCGCCTTACGAG. Encoded protein: CASSEAEGAPYE. The entire CDR3 protein reads CASSEAEGAPYEQYF.

Details on this clone: The junction departs from germline at one end; a sequencing error may be responsible. The DNA ends 3 residues before the CDR3 does, and the rest of the CDR3 is filled in from the germline J gene. V and J are TRBV7-9 and TRBJ2-7, with 7 nucleotides matching TRBD2. Germline V gene lookup returns CDR1 SEHNR and CDR2 FQNEAQ (reference sequence). This CDR3 has 13 amino acids. CDR3 bases read: TGTTCCAGCAGCTTTACAGCGGGACACGAG. It translates to CSSSFTAGHE. The entire CDR3 sequence reads CSSSFTAGHEQYF.

Comment on this clone: Read sequence stops 3 residues before the CDR3 end, and the germline J gene provides the missing end. The genes are TRBV6-4 and TRBJ2-1; 7 nucleotides match TRBD2. The V segment lost 1 base and the J segment 7 bases; nucleotides outside the gene matches: 10. The germline gives CDR1 MRHNA, CDR2 SNTAGT. The CDR3 is made up of 16 amino acids. The CDR3 DNA, read in part, is TGTGCCAGCAGTGACTGGGGTGGCGGGAGAGTAAATGAG. Residues: CASSDWGGGRVNE. In full, the CDR3 is CASSDWGGGRVNEQFF.

This clone was observed many times. The CDR3 is cut off 3 residues early in the read; its end comes from the germline J gene. The chain carries TRBV5-1 and TRBJ1-2; D possibly corresponds to TRBD1 (5 bases). The CDR3 runs 16 residues. Deletions cut 0 bases from V and 4 bases from J, with 16 bases between. Per the germline V gene, CDR1 is SGHRS and CDR2 is YFSETQ. CDR3: CASSLDGLLGGYGYTF. The part of the CDR3 DNA that was read is TGCGCCAGCAGCTTGGACGGATTGCTCGGGGGCTATGGC.

This clone was counted ten times or more. The CDR3 goes on 3 residues after the read ends, and that part is filled in from the germline J gene. This chain joins TRBV6-1 and TRBJ2-7, with 9 bases that match TRBD2. The junction had 9 bases not matched to a gene; V was cut back by 0 bases and J by 0 bases. This CDR3 spans 18 amino acids. Germline CDR1 is MNHNS and CDR2 is SASEGT. The CDR3 bases that were read are TGTGCCAGCAGTGAAGCCTCCCGCCTAGCGGGGAACTCCTACGAG. The encoded protein is CASSEASRLAGNSYE. The full-length CDR3 reads as CASSEASRLAGNSYEQYF.

This clone was counted many times. The read halts 3 residues ahead of the CDR3 end, with the missing end drawn from the germline J gene. V gene TRBV28 combines with J gene TRBJ2-5, with 9 positions matching TRBD2. This CDR3 contains 16 residues. V shed 3 bases and J 4 bases; nucleotides not matched to a gene: 9. Germline V CDR1 and CDR2: MDHEN, SYDVKM. The part of the CDR3 DNA that was read is TGTGCCAGCAGTTTCTATGTGGGAGCGGGAGGAGAGACC. Translating it yields CASSFYVGAGGET. The entire CDR3 protein is CASSFYVGAGGETQYF.

A word on this clone: From the germline J gene comes the end of the CDR3, since the read stops 3 residues before it. This chain connects TRBV13 to TRBJ1-3, with TRBD1 as a possible D gene (5 bases). CDR1 is PRHDT, CDR2 FYEKMQ, per germline (reference sequence). V lost 1 base and J 6 bases, leaving 16 bases between the germline ends. The CDR3 has 16 residues. CDR3 protein: CASSLDRTFRENTIYF. Incomplete CDR3 DNA: TGTGCCAGCAGCTTAGATCGAACATTCAGGGAAAACACC.

Many counts were recorded for this clone. The CDR3 end falls 3 residues outside the read, so it is completed with the germline J gene. The genes are TRBV14 and TRBJ2-3; no clear D gene. CDR3 length equals 14 residues. V shed 0 bases and J shed 0 bases, with 4 bases lying between them. Germline V gene data show CDR1 as SGHDN and CDR2 as FVKESK. The sequenced CDR3 bases are TGTGCCAGCAGCCAAGATTCTAGCACAGATACG. Translation: CASSQDSSTDT. The CDR3 in its entirety is CASSQDSSTDTQYF. The full variable domain, its missing parts supplied by reference TRBV14 and TRBJ2-3, is EAGVTQFPSHSVIEKGQTVTLRCDPISGHDNLYWYRRVMGKEIKFLLHFVKESKQDESGMPNNRFLAERTGGTYSTLKVQPAELEDSGVYFCASSQDSSTDTQYFGPGTRLTVL.

For this clone: The read halts 3 residues ahead of the CDR3 end, with the missing end drawn from the germline J gene. This chain connects TRBV7-9 to TRBJ1-2; 7 bases align to TRBD1. From germline, CDR1 is SEHNR and CDR2 FQNEAQ (reference sequence). This CDR3 contains 14 residues. The chain's CDR3 is CASSLGDRAYEYTF. The CDR3 DNA, read in part, is TGTGCCAGCAGCTTAGGCGACAGGGCCTACGAA.